This entry lists 18 T cell receptor beta chains sequenced from one sample in a study of T cell responses to AZD1222 COVID-19 vaccine. Assay used: immunoSEQ multiplex PCR; TCRdb lists only in-frame clones, some missing. The sample has 95,000 to 150,000 clones, almost 95% seen once. The sequences come from peripheral blood, collected on day 0 of AZD1222 vaccination. The receptors were gathered from an adult in good health.

The CDR3 here is CASSFRTSGGRNEQFF. CDR3 coding DNA: TGCGCCAGCAGTTTTAGGACTAGCGGGGGGAGGAATGAGCAGTTCTTC. V and J are TRBV5-1 and TRBJ2-1; 14 bases match TRBD2. This CDR3 spans 16 amino acids. With 5 bases clipped from V and 7 bases from J, the junction kept 8 bases outside the gene matches. Germline lookup yields CDR1 SGHRS and CDR2 YFSETQ. The whole variable domain, remainder taken from reference TRBV5-1 and TRBJ2-1, is KAGVTQTPRYLIKTRGQQVTLSCSPISGHRSVSWYQQTPGQGLQFLFEYFSETQRNKGNFPGRFSGRQFSNSRSEMNVSTLELGDSALYLCASSFRTSGGRNEQFFGPGTRLTVL.

In its sample, this clone was seen once. This sequence joins TRBV30 and TRBJ1-2; D gene ambiguous. Trimming pared 2 bases from V and 6 bases from J, leaving 13 bases between. The CDR3 has 13 amino acids. Looked up from germline, CDR1 is GTSNPN and CDR2 is SVGIG (reference sequence). The CDR3 DNA sequence: TGTGCCTGGAGTCATACTAGCGCGAATGGCTACACCTTC. Its protein product is CAWSHTSANGYTF.

V is TRBV3-1 (or the pseudogene TRBV3-2) and J is TRBJ2-1; D gene ambiguous. Trimming took 3 bases from V and 8 from J, leaving 8 bases between them. CDR3 length equals 12 residues. Germline V lookup: CDR1 LGHDT, CDR2 YNNKEL (reference sequence). In nucleotides, the CDR3 is TGTGCCAGCAGCCAGAATACGGATGAGCAGTTCTTC. It codes for CASSQNTDEQFF.

This chain uses TRBV7-8 with TRBJ1-2, with a tentative D call TRBD1 (6 bases). The CDR3 runs 14 residues. V was clipped by 3 bases and J by 6 bases, with 14 bases between them. The germline V gene has CDR1 SGHVS and CDR2 FQNEAQ. The CDR3 bases are TGTGCCAGCAGCTTCTCCGGGACACCGCATGGCTACACCTTC. Amino acids: CASSFSGTPHGYTF. The whole variable domain, remainder taken from reference TRBV7-8 and TRBJ1-2, is GAGVSQSPRYKVAKRGQDVALRCDPISGHVSLFWYQQALGQGPEFLTYFQNEAQLDKSGLPSDRFFAERPEGSVSTLKIQRTQQEDSAVYLCASSFSGTPHGYTFGSGTRLTVV.

This chain links TRBV7-3 with TRBJ2-3; 9 bases line up with TRBD2. The CDR3 extends over 14 amino acids. The V gene end was trimmed by 2 bases and the J gene end by 3 bases; junction bases not matched to a gene: 0. Germline assignment: CDR1 SGHTA and CDR2 FQGTGA. The CDR3, as DNA: TGTGCCAGCAGCTTACTAGCGGGGACAGATACGCAGTATTTT. Translating gives CASSLLAGTDTQYF.

The V call is TRBV12-3 or TRBV12-4, the J call TRBJ2-2; 7 positions agree with TRBD2. The length of the CDR3 is 13 residues. V shed 8 bases, J shed 6 bases, and the junction held 6 bases outside the gene matches. The DNA of the CDR3 is TGTGCCAGCCACGGCGGGAGTGCCGGGGAGCTGTTTTTT. Translated, it gives CASHGGSAGELFF.

This clone appeared a few times. The V call is TRBV5-1, the J call TRBJ2-5, with 9 positions matching TRBD2. The CDR3 is made up of 15 amino acids. Unmatched junction bases numbered 6, after V lost 1 base and J lost 5 bases. Per the germline V gene, CDR1 is SGHRS and CDR2 is YFSETQ. The CDR3 sequence: CASSLRGRVLETQYF. The CDR3 DNA follows: TGCGCCAGCAGCTTGCGCGGGAGGGTCCTGGAGACCCAGTACTTC. Together with reference TRBV5-1 and TRBJ2-5, the CDR3 gives the full variable domain: KAGVTQTPRYLIKTRGQQVTLSCSPISGHRSVSWYQQTPGQGLQFLFEYFSETQRNKGNFPGRFSGRQFSNSRSEMNVSTLELGDSALYLCASSLRGRVLETQYFGPGTRLLVL.

The rearrangement links TRBV29-1 to TRBJ1-2; 7 nucleotides align to TRBD1. The CDR3 is 12 residues long. The germline V gene encodes CDR1 SQVTM and CDR2 ANQGSEA. The junction had 5 bases not matched to a gene; V was cut back by 6 bases and J by 4 bases. The CDR3 DNA reads as TGCAGCGTCGCCACAGGGGTCTATGGCTACACCTTC. Encoded protein: CSVATGVYGYTF.

The chain recombines TRBV29-1 with TRBJ2-1; D gene uncertain. The CDR3 is 15 amino acids. V was clipped by 4 bases and J by 4 bases, with 17 bases between them. Looked up from germline, CDR1 is SQVTM and CDR2 is ANQGSEA. CDR3 DNA sequence: TGCAGCGTTGGAGGCGGTAAGGTTTCGTACAATGAGCAGTTCTTC. It specifies CSVGGGKVSYNEQFF.

The CDR3 bases are TGCAGCGTCGTTCGATCCGGGACAGACTATGGCTACACCTTC. It encodes CSVVRSGTDYGYTF. The V and J genes are TRBV29-1 and TRBJ1-2; 7 bases agree with TRBD1. The germline V gene encodes CDR1 SQVTM and CDR2 ANQGSEA. The V and J ends lost 6 bases and 3 bases, in that order; junction bases with no gene match: 10. The length of the CDR3 is 14 residues.

This clone has just a few counts. The rearrangement links TRBV7-3 to TRBJ2-5; 8 positions match TRBD2. CDR1 SGHTA and CDR2 FQGTGA come from the germline V gene. CDR3 length equals 15 residues. With V trimmed by 6 bases and J by 5 bases, 11 bases remained unmatched. As DNA, the CDR3 is TGTGCCAGCAGTAAAACCGGGACTAGTGGGGAGACCCAGTACTTC. Its translation is CASSKTGTSGETQYF.

The CDR3 region is CASSRNSGPQETQYF. DNA of the CDR3: TGTGCCAGCAGTCGTAATAGCGGGCCCCAAGAGACCCAGTACTTC. The rearrangement uses TRBV6-5 and TRBJ2-5; 7 nucleotides line up with TRBD2. Trimming removed 5 bases from V and 1 base from J; junction bases left unmatched: 7. Per germline, CDR1 MNHEY and CDR2 SVGAGI. CDR3 length equals 15 residues.

The J gene is TRBJ1-1, the V gene TRBV27, with a tentative D call TRBD1 (5 bases). The germline V gene has CDR1 MNHEY and CDR2 SMNVEV (reference sequence). This CDR3 contains 12 residues. V shed 6 bases and J shed 3 bases, with 8 bases lying between them. The CDR3 protein is CASRRGHTEAFF. CDR3 coding DNA: TGTGCCAGCAGGAGGGGACACACTGAAGCTTTCTTT.

The chain has TRBV30 and TRBJ1-4; a weak D match, TRBD1 (5 bases). Germline V lookup: CDR1 GTSNPN, CDR2 SVGIG (reference sequence). Trimming left V 2 bases short and J 2 bases short, with 9 bases between. CDR3 length: 14 amino acids. CDR3 in DNA: TGTGCCTGGAGTCTGACAGTGACTAATGAAAAACTGTTTTTT. It specifies CAWSLTVTNEKLFF.

This chain links TRBV4-1 with TRBJ1-5; TRBD1 might be the D (5 bases). The CDR3 loop spans 15 amino acids. Trimming stripped 5 bases from V and 0 bases from J, with 11 bases between. The germline CDR1 and CDR2 sequences are MGHRA and YSYEKL. The CDR3 DNA reads TGCGCCAGCAGCGGGGGGGAGTATAGCAATCAGCCCCAGCATTTT. Translated, it gives CASSGGEYSNQPQHF.

The rearrangement links TRBV10-2 to TRBJ2-1; D uncertain. V gave up 7 bases and J gave up 1 base, with 11 bases separating them. This CDR3 spans 14 amino acids. Germline assignment: CDR1 WSHSY and CDR2 SAAADI. This chain's CDR3 is CASNPGGSYNEQFF. In DNA, the CDR3 is TGCGCCAGCAATCCGGGTGGATCCTACAATGAGCAGTTCTTC.

The chain has TRBV14 and TRBJ2-2; a weak D match, TRBD1 (7 bases). The V gene's germline CDR1 is SGHDN and CDR2 FVKESK. Trimming shortened V by 3 bases and J by 4 bases, and 12 bases separated the two germline ends. The CDR3 runs to 15 residues. As DNA, the CDR3 is TGTGCCAGCAGCCAGCGGGACAGACGCACCGGGGAGCTGTTTTTT. Its protein product is CASSQRDRRTGELFF.

This chain connects TRBV4-3 to TRBJ2-1; 9 bases match TRBD2. CDR1 LGHNA and CDR2 YSLEER come from the germline V gene. The CDR3 sequence is 18 residues long. V lost 4 bases to trimming and J lost 0 bases; unmatched junction nucleotides: 10. Here the CDR3 reads CASSLYMAGGSSYNEQFF. The CDR3, as DNA: TGCGCCAGCAGCCTATACATGGCGGGAGGGAGCTCCTACAATGAGCAGTTCTTC.